This T cell receptor beta chain came from a study of response to subunit inactivated influenza vaccine. Trimming pared 1 base from V and 2 bases from J, leaving 20 bases between. CDR1 is GTSNPN and CDR2 is SVGIG in the germline V gene (reference sequence). This CDR3 is 17 amino acids long. TCRdb re-analysed the RT-PCR reads in MiXCR, keeping a single row per CDR3 protein. This sample has about 300,000 distinct CDR3 sequences, with approximately 20% found just once. This clonotype came up a few times. The material was PBMCs from blood, obtained less than 22 months after vaccination. The chain couples TRBV30 to TRBJ1-2, with a weak D call TRBD1 (5 bases). The sequence came from a man aged 50 to 69 who received an inactivated influenza vaccine. The CDR3 spells CAWSGVSGGRTNYGYTF. For the CDR3, the DNA is TGTGCCTGGAGTGGGGTTTCGGGCGGACGGACAAACTATGGCTACACCTTC.